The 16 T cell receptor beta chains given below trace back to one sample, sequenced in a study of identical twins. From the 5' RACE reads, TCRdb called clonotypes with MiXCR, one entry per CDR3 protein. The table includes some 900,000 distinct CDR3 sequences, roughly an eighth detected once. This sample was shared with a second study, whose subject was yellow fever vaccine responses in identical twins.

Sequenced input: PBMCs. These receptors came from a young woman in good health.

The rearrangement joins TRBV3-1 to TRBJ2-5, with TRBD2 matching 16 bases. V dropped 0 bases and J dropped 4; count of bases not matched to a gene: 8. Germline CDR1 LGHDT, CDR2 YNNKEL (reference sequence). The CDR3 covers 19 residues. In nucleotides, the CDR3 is TGTGCCAGCAGCCAAGAAGCGGGACTAGCGGGGGGGCCCCCAGAGACCCAGTACTTC. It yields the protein CASSQEAGLAGGPPETQYF.

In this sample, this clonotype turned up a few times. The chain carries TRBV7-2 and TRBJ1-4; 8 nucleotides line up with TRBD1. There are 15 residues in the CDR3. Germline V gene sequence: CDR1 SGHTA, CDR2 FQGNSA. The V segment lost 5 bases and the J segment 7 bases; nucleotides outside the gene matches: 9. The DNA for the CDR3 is TGTGCCAGCAGCCCCGCAGGGGGCGCGGGTGAAAAACTGTTTTTT. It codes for CASSPAGGAGEKLFF.

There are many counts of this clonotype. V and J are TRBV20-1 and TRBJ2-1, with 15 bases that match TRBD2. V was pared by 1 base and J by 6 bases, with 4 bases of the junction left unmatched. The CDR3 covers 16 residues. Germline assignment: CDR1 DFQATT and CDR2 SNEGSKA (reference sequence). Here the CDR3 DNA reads TGCAGTGCTAGAGGGGGACTAGCGGGAGGAGGCAATGAGCAGTTCTTC. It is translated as CSARGGLAGGGNEQFF.

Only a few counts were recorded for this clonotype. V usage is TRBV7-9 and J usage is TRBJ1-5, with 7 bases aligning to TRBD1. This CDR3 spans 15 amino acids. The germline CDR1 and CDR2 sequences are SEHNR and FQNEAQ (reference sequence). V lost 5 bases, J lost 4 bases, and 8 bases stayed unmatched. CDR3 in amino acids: CASSPSGQRNQPQHF. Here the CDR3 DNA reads TGTGCCAGCAGCCCCTCGGGACAGCGGAATCAGCCCCAGCATTTT.

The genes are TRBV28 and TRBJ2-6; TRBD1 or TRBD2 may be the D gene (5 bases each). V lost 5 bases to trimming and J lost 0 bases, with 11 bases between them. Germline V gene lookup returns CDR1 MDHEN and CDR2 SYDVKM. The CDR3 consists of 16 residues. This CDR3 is CASSGTHDSGANVLTF. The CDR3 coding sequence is TGTGCCAGCAGTGGGACCCATGACTCTGGGGCCAACGTCCTGACTTTC.

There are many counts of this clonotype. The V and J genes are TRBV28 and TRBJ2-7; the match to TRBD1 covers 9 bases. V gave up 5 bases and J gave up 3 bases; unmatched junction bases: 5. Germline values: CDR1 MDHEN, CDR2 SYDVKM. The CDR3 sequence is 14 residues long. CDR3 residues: CASSPRDRVYEQYV. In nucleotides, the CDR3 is TGTGCCAGCAGTCCGCGGGACAGGGTCTACGAGCAGTACGTC.

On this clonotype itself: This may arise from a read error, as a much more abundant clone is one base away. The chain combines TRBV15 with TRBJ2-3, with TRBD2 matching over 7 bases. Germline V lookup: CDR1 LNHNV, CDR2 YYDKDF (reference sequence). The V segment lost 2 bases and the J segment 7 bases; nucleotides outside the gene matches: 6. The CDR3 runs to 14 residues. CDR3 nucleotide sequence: TGTGCCACCAGCAGACTAGCGGTGGGATATACGCAGTATTTT. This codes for CATSRLAVGYTQYF.

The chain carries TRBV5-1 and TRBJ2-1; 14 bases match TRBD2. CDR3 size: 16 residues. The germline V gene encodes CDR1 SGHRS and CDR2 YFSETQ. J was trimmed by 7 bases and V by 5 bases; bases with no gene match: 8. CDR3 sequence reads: CASRVGLAGEGNEQFF. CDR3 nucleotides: TGCGCCAGCAGGGTGGGACTAGCGGGAGAAGGGAATGAGCAGTTCTTC. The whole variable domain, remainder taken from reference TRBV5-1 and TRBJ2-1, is KAGVTQTPRYLIKTRGQQVTLSCSPISGHRSVSWYQQTPGQGLQFLFEYFSETQRNKGNFPGRFSGRQFSNSRSEMNVSTLELGDSALYLCASRVGLAGEGNEQFFGPGTRLTVL.

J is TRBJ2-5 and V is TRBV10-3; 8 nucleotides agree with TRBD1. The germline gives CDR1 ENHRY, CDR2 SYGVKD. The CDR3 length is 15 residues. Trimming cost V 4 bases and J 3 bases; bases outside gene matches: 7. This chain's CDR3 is CAISGGQGGKETQYF. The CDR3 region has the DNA TGTGCCATCAGTGGAGGACAGGGAGGAAAAGAGACCCAGTACTTC.

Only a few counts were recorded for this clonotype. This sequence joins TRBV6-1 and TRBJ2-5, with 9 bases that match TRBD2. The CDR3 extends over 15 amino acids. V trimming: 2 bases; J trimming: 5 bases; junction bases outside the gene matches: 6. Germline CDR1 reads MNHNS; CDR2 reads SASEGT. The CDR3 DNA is TGTGCCAGCAGTGAACTATCTAGCGGGGTCGAGACCCAGTACTTC. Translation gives CASSELSSGVETQYF.

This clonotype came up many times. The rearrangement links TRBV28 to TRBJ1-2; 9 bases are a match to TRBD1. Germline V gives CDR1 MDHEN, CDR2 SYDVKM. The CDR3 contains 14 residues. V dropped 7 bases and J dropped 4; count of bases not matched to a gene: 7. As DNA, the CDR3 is TGTGCCAGCACCCACCCGGACAGGGGCTATGGCTACACCTTC. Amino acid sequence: CASTHPDRGYGYTF.

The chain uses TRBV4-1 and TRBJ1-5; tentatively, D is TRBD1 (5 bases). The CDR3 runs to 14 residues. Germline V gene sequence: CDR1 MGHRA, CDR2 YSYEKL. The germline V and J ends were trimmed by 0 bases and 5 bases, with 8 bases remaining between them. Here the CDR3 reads CASSQDLGHQPQHF. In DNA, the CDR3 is TGCGCCAGCAGCCAAGATCTGGGGCATCAGCCCCAGCATTTT.

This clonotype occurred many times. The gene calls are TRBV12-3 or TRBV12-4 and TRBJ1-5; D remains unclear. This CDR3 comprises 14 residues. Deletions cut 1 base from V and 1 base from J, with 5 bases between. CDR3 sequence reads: CASSLGESNQPQHF. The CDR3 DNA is TGTGCCAGCAGTTTAGGGGAGAGCAATCAGCCCCAGCATTTT.

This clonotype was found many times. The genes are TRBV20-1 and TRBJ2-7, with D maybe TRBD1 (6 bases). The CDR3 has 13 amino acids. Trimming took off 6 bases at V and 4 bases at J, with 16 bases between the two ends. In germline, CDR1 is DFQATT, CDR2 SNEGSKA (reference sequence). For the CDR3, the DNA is TGCAGTGCCACCGACACAGGGAGATACGAGCAGTACGTC. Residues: CSATDTGRYEQYV.

The CDR3 nucleotides are TGTGCCAGCAGCCCCCCCGGGGTGAGCTCCTACAATGAGCAGTTCTTC. It yields the protein CASSPPGVSSYNEQFF. This rearrangement joins TRBV6-2 or TRBV6-3 to TRBJ2-1, with D possibly matching TRBD2 (5 bases). V shed 6 bases and J shed 0 bases, with 15 bases lying between them. Germline CDR1 MNHEY, CDR2 SVGEGT. The CDR3 has 16 residues.

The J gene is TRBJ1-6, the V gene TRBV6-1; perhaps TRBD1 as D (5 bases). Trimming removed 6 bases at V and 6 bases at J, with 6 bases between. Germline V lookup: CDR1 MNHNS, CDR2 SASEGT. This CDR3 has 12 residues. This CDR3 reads CASRRGNSPLHF. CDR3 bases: TGTGCCAGCAGGAGGGGTAATTCACCCCTCCACTTT.